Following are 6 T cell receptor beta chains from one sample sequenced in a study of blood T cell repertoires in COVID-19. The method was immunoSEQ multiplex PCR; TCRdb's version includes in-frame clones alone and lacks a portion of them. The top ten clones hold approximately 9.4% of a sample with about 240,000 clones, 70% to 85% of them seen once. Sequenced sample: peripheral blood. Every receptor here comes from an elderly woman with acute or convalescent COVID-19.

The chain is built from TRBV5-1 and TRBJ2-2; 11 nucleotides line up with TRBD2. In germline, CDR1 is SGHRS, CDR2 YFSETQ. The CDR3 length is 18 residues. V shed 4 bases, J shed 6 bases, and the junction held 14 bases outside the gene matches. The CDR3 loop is CASSPLAGGPEGAGELFF. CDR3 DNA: TGCGCCAGCAGCCCGTTAGCGGGGGGGCCAGAAGGGGCCGGGGAGCTGTTTTTT. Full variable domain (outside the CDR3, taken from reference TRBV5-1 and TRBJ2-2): KAGVTQTPRYLIKTRGQQVTLSCSPISGHRSVSWYQQTPGQGLQFLFEYFSETQRNKGNFPGRFSGRQFSNSRSEMNVSTLELGDSALYLCASSPLAGGPEGAGELFFGEGSRLTVL.

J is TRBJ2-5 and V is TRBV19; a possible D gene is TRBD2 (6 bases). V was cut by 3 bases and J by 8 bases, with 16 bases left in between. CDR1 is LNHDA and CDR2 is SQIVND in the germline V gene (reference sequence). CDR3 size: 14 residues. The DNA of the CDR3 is TGTGCCAGTAGTATGCGGGGTGAGGGCCTTACCCAGTACTTC. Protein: CASSMRGEGLTQYF.

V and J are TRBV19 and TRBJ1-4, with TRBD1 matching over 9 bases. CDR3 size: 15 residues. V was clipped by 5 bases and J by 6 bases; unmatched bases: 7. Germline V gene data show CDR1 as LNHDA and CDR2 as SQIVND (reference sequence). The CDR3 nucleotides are TGTGCCAGTAGTGGGGTGGACAGGGGATATGAAAAACTGTTTTTT. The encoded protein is CASSGVDRGYEKLFF.

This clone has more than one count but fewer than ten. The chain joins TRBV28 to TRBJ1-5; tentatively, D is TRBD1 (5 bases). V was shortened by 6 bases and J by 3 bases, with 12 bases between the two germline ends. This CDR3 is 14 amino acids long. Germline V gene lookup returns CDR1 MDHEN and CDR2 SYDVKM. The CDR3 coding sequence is TGTGCCAGCAGGACAGCCCGCAACAATCAGCCCCAGCATTTT. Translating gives CASRTARNNQPQHF. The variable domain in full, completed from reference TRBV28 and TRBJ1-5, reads DVKVTQSSRYLVKRTGEKVFLECVQDMDHENMFWYRQDPGLGLRLIYFSYDVKMKEKGDIPEGYSVSREKKERFSLILESASTNQTSMYLCASRTARNNQPQHFGDGTRLSIL.

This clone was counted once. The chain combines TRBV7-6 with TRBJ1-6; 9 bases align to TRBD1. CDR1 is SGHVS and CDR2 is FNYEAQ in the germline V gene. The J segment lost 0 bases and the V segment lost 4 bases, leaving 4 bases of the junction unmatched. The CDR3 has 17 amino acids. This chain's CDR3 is CASSSGTGNSYNSPLHF. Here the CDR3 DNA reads TGTGCCAGCAGCTCCGGGACAGGGAACTCCTATAATTCACCCCTCCACTTT.

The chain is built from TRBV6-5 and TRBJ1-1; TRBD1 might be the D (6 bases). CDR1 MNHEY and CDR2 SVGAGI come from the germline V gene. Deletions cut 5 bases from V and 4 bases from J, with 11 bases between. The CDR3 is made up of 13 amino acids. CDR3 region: CASSTLQGTEAFF. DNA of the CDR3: TGTGCCAGCAGTACCTTACAGGGCACTGAAGCTTTCTTT.